The sequence of this T cell receptor beta chain was determined in a study of blood T cell repertoires in COVID-19. Study-level background: Italy, Spain and the United States were the sources of the convalescent and acute COVID-19 samples. The cDNA or gDNA used as material had been derived from T cells, B-cell-depleted T cells, or PBMCs.

Only one count was recorded for this clone. Study processing details: Reference gene primer amplification yielded estimated nucleated cell counts. Libraries were prepared by immunoSEQ multiplex PCR; TCRdb keeps only in-frame clonotypes and omits some of them. The D gene and trimming were derived from the DNA, and the V and J assignments and clone size from that table. The data hold 250,000 to 350,000 clones, with around 86% observed a single time. Sequenced sample: peripheral blood. This TCR derives from a woman aged 25 to 45 who had recovered from COVID-19.

CDR3 DNA: TGTGCCAGCAGTGTCCTGGGGGGGCAGTTCTTC. This sequence encodes CASSVLGGQFF. The V gene is TRBV28, the J gene TRBJ2-1, with D possibly matching TRBD2 (6 bases). The V gene lost 5 bases and the J gene lost 12 bases, with 11 bases spanning the gap. The CDR3 spans 11 residues. Germline V gives CDR1 MDHEN, CDR2 SYDVKM.